The 11 T cell receptor beta chains below come from one sample, sequenced in a study of T-cell memory formation after mild COVID-19. From the 5' RACE reads, TCRdb called clonotypes with MiXCR, one entry per CDR3 protein. The sample lists 300,000 to 400,000 distinct CDR3 sequences; approximately 21% were seen once. The sequencing input was PBMCs or a T cell subset sorted from them (not recorded which). The receptors come from an adult woman who had mild COVID-19 (a few samples of this study predate the infection). Cell type and time point are not known.

The rearrangement uses TRBV7-9 and TRBJ2-1, with 7 bases lining up with TRBD2. After removal of 0 bases from V and 8 bases from J, the junction contained 4 bases not matched to a gene. The germline CDR1 and CDR2 sequences are SEHNR and FQNEAQ (reference sequence). The CDR3 covers 14 residues. The CDR3 coding sequence is TGTGCCAGCAGCTTAGCCAGCGGGATAGATGAGCAGTTCTTC. Amino acid sequence: CASSLASGIDEQFF.

This chain connects TRBV15 to TRBJ1-2; the D gene is possibly TRBD1 (6 bases). The germline CDR1 and CDR2 sequences are LNHNV and YYDKDF (reference sequence). The germline V and J ends were trimmed by 1 base and 5 bases, with 14 bases remaining between them. The CDR3 runs to 15 residues. CDR3 sequence: CATSRAQGPAYGYTF. As DNA, the CDR3 is TGTGCCACCAGCAGAGCCCAGGGGCCAGCTTATGGCTACACCTTC.

A few counts support this clonotype. Here the CDR3 DNA reads TGTGCCATCAGTGAAAGTCTAGCGGGTGTGCCCTACGAGCAGTACTTC. It codes for CAISESLAGVPYEQYF. The chain joins TRBV10-3 to TRBJ2-7; TRBD2 matches at 8 bases. Germline V lookup: CDR1 ENHRY, CDR2 SYGVKD. V was pared by 3 bases and J by 2 bases, with 9 bases of the junction left unmatched. CDR3 length equals 16 residues.

For the CDR3, the DNA is TGTGCCAGCAGCTTTGGACCTTACACTGAAGCTTTCTTT. Encoded protein: CASSFGPYTEAFF. The chain uses TRBV7-3 and TRBJ1-1; no clear D. The CDR3 length is 13 residues. Per the germline V gene, CDR1 is SGHTA and CDR2 is FQGTGA. Trimming took off 3 bases at V and 3 bases at J, with 8 bases between the two ends.

This chain joins TRBV4-3 and TRBJ2-7; the match to TRBD1 covers 10 bases. The germline CDR1 and CDR2 sequences are LGHNA and YSLEER. This CDR3 region has 15 residues. V gave up 4 bases and J gave up 2 bases; unmatched junction bases: 5. The CDR3 here is CASSLGQGNTYEQYF. The DNA of the CDR3 is TGCGCCAGCAGCCTGGGACAGGGGAATACCTACGAGCAGTACTTC.

This rearrangement joins TRBV20-1 to TRBJ2-7, with 9 positions matching TRBD2. The CDR3 is 15 residues long. Looked up from germline, CDR1 is DFQATT and CDR2 is SNEGSKA (reference sequence). Trimming removed 6 bases from V and 2 bases from J; junction bases left unmatched: 11. The CDR3 region has the DNA TGCAGTGCCCGTCGCCCTAGCGGGGATCCCTACGAGCAGTACTTC. Translated, it gives CSARRPSGDPYEQYF.

This clonotype showed up just a few times. This sequence joins TRBV29-1 and TRBJ2-3, with a weak D call TRBD1 (7 bases). The CDR3 contains 15 residues. The germline V gene has CDR1 SQVTM and CDR2 ANQGSEA. V was cut by 7 bases and J by 3 bases, with 20 bases left in between. The CDR3 DNA is TGCAGCGGGGACTTGACAGGGAGAGGTACAGATACGCAGTATTTT. This sequence encodes CSGDLTGRGTDTQYF.

The chain combines TRBV5-4 with TRBJ1-1; D is uncertain. V lost 4 bases to trimming and J lost 0 bases, with 13 bases between them. Looked up from germline, CDR1 is SGHNT and CDR2 is YYREEE (reference sequence). CDR3 size: 15 residues. The CDR3 sequence: CASSPGILMNTEAFF. The CDR3 nucleotides are TGTGCCAGCAGCCCGGGGATCCTTATGAACACTGAAGCTTTCTTT.

This clonotype has only a few counts. CDR3 protein: CASSLPADTEAFF. CDR3 DNA sequence: TGTGCCAGCAGCTTACCGGCGGACACTGAAGCTTTCTTT. The V and J genes are TRBV11-2 and TRBJ1-1; D gene unclear. CDR3 length equals 13 residues. With 2 bases removed from V and 3 bases from J, the gap between germline ends came to 7 bases. The germline CDR1 and CDR2 sequences are SGHAT and FQNNGV.

This clonotype was found many times. This chain links TRBV29-1 with TRBJ2-7; 7 positions match TRBD1. The junction had 5 bases not matched to a gene; V was cut back by 7 bases and J by 2 bases. The CDR3 runs to 12 residues. Germline V CDR1 and CDR2: SQVTM, ANQGSEA. Here the CDR3 reads CSATTGPYEQYF. As DNA, the CDR3 is TGCAGCGCGACGACAGGGCCCTACGAGCAGTACTTC.

The rearrangement uses TRBV15 and TRBJ2-7, with D uncertain. Between the trimmed V and J ends, which lost 3 bases and 0 bases, there was a span of 15 bases. There are 16 residues in the CDR3. Germline V gives CDR1 LNHNV, CDR2 YYDKDF (reference sequence). CDR3 coding DNA: TGTGCCACCAGCAGCCTCACCCTGACCGACTCCTACGAGCAGTACTTC. Amino acid sequence: CATSSLTLTDSYEQYF.